The source of this T cell receptor beta chain is a study of blood T cells in healthy people across ages. Every donor provided ten milliliters of peripheral blood. With a J-beta primer mix and a sample-barcoded 5' primer, a second PCR ran about 6 to 11 cycles. A template-switch adaptor that had 12 random nucleotides put a tag on each cDNA molecule. Each CDR3 protein gets one entry after TCRdb re-called the 5' RACE reads with MiXCR. The sample comprises 1.5 million to 2 million distinct CDR3 sequences, roughly 50% of which are singletons, and less than 2.5% rests with the top ten. About this clonotype: The antigen is unknown.

General study points: Older individuals had lower TCR beta diversity per million T cells (the decline was roughly linear). More naive CD4+ cells and higher diversity marked long-lived donors relative to aged donors.

The TCR was taken from a woman between 35 and 50 years old in good health. The sample taken for sequencing was blood.

CDR3 amino acids: CASSESANINEQFF. The CDR3 DNA follows: TGCGCCAGCAGTGAATCGGCTAACATTAATGAGCAGTTCTTC. This chain links TRBV4-3 with TRBJ2-1; D is unresolved. The CDR3 runs to 14 residues. Germline V CDR1 and CDR2: LGHNA, YSLEER. V was clipped by 6 bases and J by 7 bases, with 16 bases between them.